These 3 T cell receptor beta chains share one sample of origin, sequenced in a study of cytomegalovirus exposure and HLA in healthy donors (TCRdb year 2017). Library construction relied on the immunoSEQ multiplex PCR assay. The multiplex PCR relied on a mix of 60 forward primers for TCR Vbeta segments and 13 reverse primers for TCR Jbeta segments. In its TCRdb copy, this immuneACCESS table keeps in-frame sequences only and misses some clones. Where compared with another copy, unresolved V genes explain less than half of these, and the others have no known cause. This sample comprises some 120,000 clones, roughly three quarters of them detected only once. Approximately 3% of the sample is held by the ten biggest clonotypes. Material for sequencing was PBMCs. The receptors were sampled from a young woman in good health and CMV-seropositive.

The CDR3 region is CASSLSGGGDGYTF. The DNA of the CDR3 is TGTGCCAGCAGTTTAAGCGGGGGTGGGGATGGCTACACCTTC. The chain links TRBV28 to TRBJ1-2; D is possibly TRBD1 (5 bases). Looked up from germline, CDR1 is MDHEN and CDR2 is SYDVKM. The CDR3 spans 14 residues. V dropped 2 bases and J dropped 6 bases, with 13 bases sitting between them.

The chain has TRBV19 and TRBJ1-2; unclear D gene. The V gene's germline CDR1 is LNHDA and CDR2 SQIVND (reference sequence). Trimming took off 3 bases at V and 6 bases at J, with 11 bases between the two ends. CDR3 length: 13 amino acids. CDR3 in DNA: TGTGCCAGTAGTATCGAGAAAACGGATGGCTACACCTTC. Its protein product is CASSIEKTDGYTF.

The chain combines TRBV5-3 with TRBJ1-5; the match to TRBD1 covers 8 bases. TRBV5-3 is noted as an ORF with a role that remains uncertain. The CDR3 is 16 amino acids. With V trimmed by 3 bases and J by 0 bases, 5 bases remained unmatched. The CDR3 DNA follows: TGTGCCAGAAGCTGCAGGGGGCCTTATAGCAATCAGCCCCAGCATTTT. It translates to CARSCRGPYSNQPQHF.